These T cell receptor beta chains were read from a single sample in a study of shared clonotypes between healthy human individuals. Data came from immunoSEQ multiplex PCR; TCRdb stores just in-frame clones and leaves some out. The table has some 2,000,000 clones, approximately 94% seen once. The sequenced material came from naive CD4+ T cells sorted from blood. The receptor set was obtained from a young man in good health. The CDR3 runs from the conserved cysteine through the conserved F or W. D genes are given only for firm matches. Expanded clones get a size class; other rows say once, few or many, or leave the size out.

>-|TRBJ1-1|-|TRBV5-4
CASSLMGITEAFF
TGTGCCAGCAGCTTGATGGGGATCACTGAAGCTTTCTTT
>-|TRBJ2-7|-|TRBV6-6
CASSLGTPAYEQYF
TGTGCCAGCAGCCTCGGGACACCAGCCTACGAGCAGTACTTC
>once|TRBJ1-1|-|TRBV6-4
CASSLTSYTEAFF
TGTGCCAGCAGTTTGACGAGTTACACTGAAGCTTTCTTT
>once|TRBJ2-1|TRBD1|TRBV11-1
CASSIGQGSYNEQFF
TGTGCCAGCAGCATCGGACAGGGGTCCTACAATGAGCAGTTCTTC
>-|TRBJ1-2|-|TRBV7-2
CASSLGGGNYGYTF
TGTGCCAGCAGCTTAGGTGGCGGTAACTATGGCTACACCTTC
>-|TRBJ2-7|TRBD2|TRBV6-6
CASSFRTSGSYEQYF
TGTGCCAGCAGTTTCCGGACTAGCGGTTCCTACGAGCAGTACTTC
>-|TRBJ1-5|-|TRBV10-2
CASSESGGTYQPQHF
TGCGCCAGCAGTGAGTCCGGGGGAACTTATCAGCCCCAGCATTTT
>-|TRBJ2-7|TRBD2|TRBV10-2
CASSLTSGVYEQYF
TGCGCCAGCAGCCTGACTAGCGGGGTCTACGAGCAGTACTTC
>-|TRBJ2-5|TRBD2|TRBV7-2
CASSWTEREAQYF
TGTGCCAGCAGCTGGACTGAGCGGGAGGCCCAGTACTTC
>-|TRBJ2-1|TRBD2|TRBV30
CAFITGTSGRARNEQFF
TGTGCCTTTATAACCGGGACTAGCGGGAGGGCCCGGAATGAGCAGTTCTTC
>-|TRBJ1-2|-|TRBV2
CASSTGTDYGYTF
TGTGCCAGCAGTACCGGGACGGACTATGGCTACACCTTC
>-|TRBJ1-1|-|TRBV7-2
CASSLGLGNTEAFF
TGTGCCAGCAGCCTGGGACTAGGGAACACTGAAGCTTTCTTT
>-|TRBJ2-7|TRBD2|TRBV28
CASSFGLAGVYEQYF
TGTGCCAGCAGTTTCGGACTAGCGGGAGTGTACGAGCAGTACTTC
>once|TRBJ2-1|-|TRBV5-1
CASSWRDPEDEQFF
TGCGCCAGCAGCTGGAGGGACCCCGAGGATGAGCAGTTCTTC
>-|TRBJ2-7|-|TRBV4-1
CASSQTSSGGVLEQYF
TGCGCCAGCAGCCAAACGAGTTCGGGGGGCGTTTTGGAGCAGTACTTC
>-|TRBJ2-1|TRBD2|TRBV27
CASRPLRASGSDEQFF
TGTGCCAGCAGACCCTTAAGGGCTAGCGGGAGTGATGAGCAGTTCTTC
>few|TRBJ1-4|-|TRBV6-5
CASSYSRGTTNEKLFF
TGTGCCAGCAGTTACTCCCGGGGCACAACTAATGAAAAACTGTTTTTT
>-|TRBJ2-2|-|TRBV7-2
CASSLQGTGELFF
TGTGCCAGCAGCTTACAGGGAACCGGGGAGCTGTTTTTT
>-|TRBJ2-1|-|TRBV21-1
CATTYNEQFF
TGTGCCACCACGTACAATGAGCAGTTCTTC
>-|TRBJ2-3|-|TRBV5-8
CASSPLADTQYF
TGTGCCAGCAGCCCACTAGCAGATACGCAGTATTTT
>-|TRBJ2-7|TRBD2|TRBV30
CAWSGWTSGSYEQYF
TGTGCCTGGAGTGGATGGACTAGCGGCTCCTACGAGCAGTACTTC
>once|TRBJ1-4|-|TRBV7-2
CASSLGGPPNEKLFF
TGTGCCAGCAGCTTGGGGGGCCCCCCCAATGAAAAACTGTTTTTT
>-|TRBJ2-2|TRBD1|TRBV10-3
CAISPDRGRTGELFF
TGTGCCATTTCCCCGGACAGGGGGCGCACCGGGGAGCTGTTTTTT
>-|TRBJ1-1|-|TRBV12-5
CASGLETAGQEAFF
TGTGCTAGTGGTTTGGAAACCGCGGGGCAGGAAGCTTTCTTT
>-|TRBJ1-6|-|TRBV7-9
CASSSGVGRASSYNSPLHF
TGTGCCAGCAGCTCCGGAGTCGGGAGGGCGAGCTCCTATAATTCACCCCTCCACTTT
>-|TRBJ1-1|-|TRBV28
CASSRPGLGNTEAFF
TGTGCCAGCAGCCGACCGGGTCTTGGGAACACTGAAGCTTTCTTT
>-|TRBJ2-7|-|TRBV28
CASSLLGRESYEQYF
TGTGCCAGCAGTTTATTAGGCAGGGAAAGCTACGAGCAGTACTTC
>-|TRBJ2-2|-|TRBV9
CASSVFTGELFF
TGTGCCAGCAGCGTGTTCACCGGGGAGCTGTTTTTT
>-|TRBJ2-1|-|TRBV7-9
CASSLGRQELPFF
TGTGCCAGCAGCTTAGGAAGGCAAGAGCTACCGTTCTTC
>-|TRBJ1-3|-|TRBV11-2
CASTLQTAGNTIYF
TGTGCCAGCACTTTGCAGACGGCTGGAAACACCATATATTTT
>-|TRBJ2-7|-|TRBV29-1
CSVQGSYEQYF
TGCAGCGTACAGGGTTCCTACGAGCAGTACTTC
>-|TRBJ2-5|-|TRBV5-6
CASSEKGGKVRQETQYF
TGTGCCAGCAGCGAAAAGGGTGGAAAGGTACGCCAAGAGACCCAGTACTTC
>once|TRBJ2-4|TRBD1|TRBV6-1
CASSPGTVQYF
TGTGCCAGCAGCCCCGGGACAGTTCAGTACTTC
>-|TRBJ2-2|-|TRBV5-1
CASSPEGDRNTGELFF
TGCGCCAGCAGCCCGGAGGGGGACAGAAACACCGGGGAGCTGTTTTTT
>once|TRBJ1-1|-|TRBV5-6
CASSLSGKTEAFF
TGTGCCAGCAGCTTGTCCGGGAAGACTGAAGCTTTCTTT
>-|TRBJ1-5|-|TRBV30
CAWGASKDQPQHF
TGTGCCTGGGGGGCCTCTAAGGATCAGCCCCAGCATTTT
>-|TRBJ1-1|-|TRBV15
CATSNSGNTEAFF
TGTGCCACCAGCAATTCGGGGAACACTGAAGCTTTCTTT
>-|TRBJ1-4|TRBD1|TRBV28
CASRRQGAKGSEKLFF
TGTGCCAGCAGACGACAGGGGGCGAAAGGATCCGAAAAACTGTTTTTT
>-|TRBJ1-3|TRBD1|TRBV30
CAWSAMTGVVYTIYF
TGTGCCTGGAGTGCCATGACAGGGGTGGTTTACACCATATATTTT
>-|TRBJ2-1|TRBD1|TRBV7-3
CASSSVPGQGPNEQFF
TGTGCCAGCAGCTCAGTACCGGGACAGGGGCCCAATGAGCAGTTCTTC
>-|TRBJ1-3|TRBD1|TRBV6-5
CASSPGQRNTIYF
TGTGCCAGCAGCCCGGGACAGAGAAACACCATATATTTT
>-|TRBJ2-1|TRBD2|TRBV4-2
CASSQLTSGGIDEQFF
TGTGCCAGCAGCCAACTGACTAGCGGGGGGATCGATGAGCAGTTCTTC
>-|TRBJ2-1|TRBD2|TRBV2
CASRTSGPYNEQFF
TGTGCCAGTAGAACTAGCGGACCTTACAATGAGCAGTTCTTC
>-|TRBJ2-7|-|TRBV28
CASSFGQADYEQYF
TGTGCCAGCAGTTTCGGCCAGGCGGACTACGAGCAGTACTTC
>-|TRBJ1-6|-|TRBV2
CASSLRSFGNSPLHF
TGTGCCAGCAGTTTAAGGAGCTTCGGGAATTCACCCCTCCACTTT
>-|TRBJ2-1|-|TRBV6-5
CASTLGNEQFF
TGTGCCAGCACATTAGGCAATGAGCAGTTCTTC
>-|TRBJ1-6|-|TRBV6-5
CASRRWTQPSSPLHF
TGTGCCAGCAGGAGGTGGACTCAACCCTCCTCACCCCTCCACTTT
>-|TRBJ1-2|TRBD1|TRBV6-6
CASSLGGTGTGYTF
TGTGCCAGCAGTCTCGGAGGGACAGGGACTGGCTACACCTTC
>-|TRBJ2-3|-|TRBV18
CASSPNTGFGDTQYF
TGTGCCAGCTCACCAAATACAGGGTTTGGAGATACGCAGTATTTT
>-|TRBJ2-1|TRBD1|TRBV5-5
CASSLVGTGAFNEQFF
TGTGCCAGCAGCTTGGTGGGGACAGGAGCCTTTAATGAGCAGTTCTTC
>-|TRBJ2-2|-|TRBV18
CASSSDRLGELFF
TGTGCCAGCTCTTCGGACAGACTCGGGGAGCTGTTTTTT
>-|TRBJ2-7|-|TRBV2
CASKGRPYEQYF
TGTGCCAGCAAGGGCAGACCATACGAGCAGTACTTC
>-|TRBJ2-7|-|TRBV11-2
CASRVTSKYEQYF
TGTGCCAGCAGGGTAACAAGCAAATACGAGCAGTACTTC
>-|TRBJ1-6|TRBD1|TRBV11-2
CASSLISGQGAYNSPLHF
TGTGCCAGCAGCTTAATCTCGGGACAGGGGGCCTATAATTCACCCCTCCACTTT
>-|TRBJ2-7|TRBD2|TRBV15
CATAALAGDREQYF
TGTGCCACCGCCGCACTAGCGGGAGACCGAGAGCAGTACTTC
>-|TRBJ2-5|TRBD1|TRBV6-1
CASSESGTGGGETQYF
TGTGCCAGCAGTGAATCCGGGACAGGGGGAGGAGAGACCCAGTACTTC
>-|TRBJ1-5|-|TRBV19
CASSWSQYSNQPQHF
TGTGCCAGTAGTTGGTCCCAGTATAGCAATCAGCCCCAGCATTTT
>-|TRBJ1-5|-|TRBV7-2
CASSLEGNSNQPQHF
TGTGCCAGCAGCTTAGAGGGGAATAGCAATCAGCCCCAGCATTTT
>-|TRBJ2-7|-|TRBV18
CASSPNSYEQYF
TGTGCCAGCTCACCAAACAGCTACGAGCAGTACTTC